This TCR beta chain was sequenced for a study of T cells in Graves' hyperthyroidism and ophthalmopathy. Whole-study findings and limits: Blood shared most expanded thyroid clonotypes above 0.001. Ophthalmopathy was identified by the model a median about 6.8 months ahead of onset.

Amplification of TCR beta CDR3 regions used RNA as the template. HTBI primers were used for first-round RT-PCR of the TCR CDR3. TCRdb ran MiXCR on the multiplex PCR reads and lists one entry per CDR3 protein. The table records roughly 400,000 distinct CDR3 sequences, approximately 15% of them present only once. The CDR3 extends over 18 amino acids. Germline-derived CDR1 and CDR2 are LGHNA and YSLEER. The V end was cut by 0 bases, the J end by 2 bases, with 17 bases between. This clonotype was recorded many times. Its target is unknown. The specimen sequenced was blood. The sequence came from a woman aged 18-29 years with Graves' hyperthyroidism that later progressed to Graves' ophthalmopathy. This rearrangement joins TRBV4-3 to TRBJ2-1; tentative D call: TRBD2 (5 bases). The CDR3 DNA is TGCGCCAGCAGCCAAGATCTTGTCCCCGGGATACCCTACAATGAGCAGTTCTTC. It is translated as CASSQDLVPGIPYNEQFF.